This is a list of T cell receptor beta chains from one sample in a study of CD8 T cells in ankylosing spondylitis. One entry per CDR3 protein results from TCRdb running MiXCR on the 5' RACE reads. The repertoire holds a few hundred thousand distinct CDR3 sequences, approximately 12% seen once, with under 7.5% in the top ten. The sequenced material came from blood, either unsorted or a sorted T cell fraction (not recorded which). These receptors were collected from a male donor with ankylosing spondylitis. The CDR3 runs from the conserved cysteine through the conserved F or W. The order of the fields is D gene, clone size, J gene, V gene, CDR3 protein, CDR3 DNA. D genes are given only for firm matches. Rows give clone size only sometimes, using once, few, many, or a class for an expanded clone.

>TRBD2|-|TRBJ2-5|TRBV5-1
CASSLRGLAGEGRETQYF
TGCGCCAGCAGCTTGCGAGGACTAGCGGGAGAGGGGCGAGAGACCCAGTACTTC
>TRBD2|-|TRBJ2-1|TRBV24-1
CATSDFSSGGRFNNEQFF
TGTGCCACCAGTGATTTTTCTTCGGGCGGGAGGTTCAACAATGAGCAGTTCTTC
>-|-|TRBJ2-5|TRBV5-1
CASSLSPGALGETQYF
TGCGCCAGCAGCTTGTCCCCGGGGGCGCTTGGGGAGACCCAGTACTTC
>TRBD2|once|TRBJ2-7|TRBV14
CASSQAAGVGEQYF
TGTGCCAGCAGCCAAGCAGCGGGAGTAGGGGAGCAGTACTTC
>TRBD2|few|TRBJ2-1|TRBV25-1
CASSEIQGTSGYYNEQFF
TGTGCCAGCAGTGAAATACAGGGGACTAGCGGTTACTACAATGAGCAGTTCTTC
>-|few|TRBJ2-1|TRBV7-2
CASSLMLGGPRSNEQFF
TGTGCCAGCAGCTTAATGCTAGGGGGTCCTCGTAGCAATGAGCAGTTCTTC
>-|few|TRBJ1-1|TRBV4-2
CASSQDGQGNTEAFF
TGTGCCAGCAGCCAAGATGGGCAGGGCAACACTGAAGCTTTCTTT
>-|-|TRBJ1-1|TRBV20-1
CSASRGIEAFF
TGCAGTGCTAGTAGAGGGATTGAAGCTTTCTTT
>TRBD1|few|TRBJ2-1|TRBV20-1
CSAKILGRTGAGEQFF
TGCAGTGCTAAAATCCTAGGTAGGACAGGGGCTGGTGAGCAGTTCTTC
>-|few|TRBJ1-1|TRBV5-1
CASSRGQTSGDTEAFF
TGCGCCAGCAGCCGGGGCCAAACTTCAGGGGACACTGAAGCTTTCTTT
>-|-|TRBJ2-3|TRBV20-1
CSARDARQDLDTQYF
TGCAGTGCTAGGGACGCGAGACAGGATTTAGATACGCAGTATTTT
>-|few|TRBJ1-5|TRBV3-1
CASSQERITGSNQPQHF
TGTGCCAGCAGCCAAGAAAGAATTACGGGTAGCAATCAGCCCCAGCATTTT
>-|many|TRBJ2-1|TRBV12-3/TRBV12-4
CASNDGLEQFF
TGTGCCAGCAATGACGGGCTTGAGCAGTTCTTC
>-|few|TRBJ1-1|TRBV14
CASSPLTGRMNTEAFF
TGTGCCAGCAGCCCACTGACAGGCCGTATGAACACTGAAGCTTTCTTT
>-|-|TRBJ2-2|TRBV5-4
CASSLFSGTGELFF
TGTGCCAGCAGCTTGTTTAGCGGTACCGGGGAGCTGTTTTTT
>-|few|TRBJ2-1|TRBV18
CASSLPNSGVFF
TGTGCCAGCTCACTACCAAACTCAGGGGTGTTCTTC
>TRBD2|many|TRBJ2-1|TRBV20-1
CSARDGASGGNEQFF
TGCAGTGCTAGAGATGGAGCTAGCGGGGGCAATGAGCAGTTCTTC
>TRBD2|many|TRBJ2-4|TRBV29-1
CSVVAGAGWDIQYF
TGCAGCGTTGTTGCGGGAGCGGGTTGGGACATTCAGTACTTC
>TRBD2|-|TRBJ2-3|TRBV7-8
CASSLADGRGLGSTDTQYF
TGTGCCAGCAGCTTAGCGGACGGGAGGGGCCTTGGGAGCACAGATACGCAGTATTTT
>TRBD2|-|TRBJ2-1|TRBV10-3
CAISVKIAGGPGNEQFF
TGTGCCATCAGTGTGAAAATAGCGGGAGGGCCTGGCAATGAGCAGTTCTTC
>-|many|TRBJ1-6|TRBV12-3/TRBV12-4
CASSLVNSPLHF
TGTGCCAGCAGTTTAGTCAATTCACCCCTCCACTTT
>-|few|TRBJ1-6|TRBV20-1
CSATTGTASPLHF
TGCAGTGCAACAACAGGGACTGCTTCACCCCTCCACTTT
>TRBD2|few|TRBJ2-7|TRBV20-1
CSAPGLAGGVDEQYF
TGCAGTGCCCCAGGACTAGCGGGAGGCGTCGACGAGCAGTACTTC
>-|-|TRBJ2-3|TRBV29-1
CSVLTGTTDTQYF
TGCAGCGTTTTGACCGGGACTACAGATACGCAGTATTTT
>-|-|TRBJ2-1|TRBV6-2/TRBV6-3
CASSYPVLAIYEQFF
TGTGCCAGCAGTTACCCGGTGCTAGCTATCTATGAGCAGTTCTTC
>TRBD1|few|TRBJ2-1|TRBV11-3
CASSLGTAPYNEQFF
TGTGCCAGCAGCTTGGGGACAGCACCCTACAATGAGCAGTTCTTC
>TRBD2|-|TRBJ2-3|TRBV20-1
CSAPRTSGMGDTQYF
TGCAGTGCACCAAGGACTAGCGGGATGGGAGATACGCAGTATTTT
>-|-|TRBJ2-3|TRBV20-1
CSATRGGEADTQYF
TGCAGTGCTACTCGCGGGGGCGAGGCAGATACGCAGTATTTT
>-|-|TRBJ2-1|TRBV10-3
CAISESEGRLYNEQFF
TGTGCCATCAGTGAGTCGGAAGGTAGACTATACAATGAGCAGTTCTTC
>-|few|TRBJ1-2|TRBV20-1
CSAWTDNYGYTF
TGCAGTGCTTGGACGGATAACTATGGCTACACCTTC
>TRBD2|-|TRBJ2-1|TRBV2
CASSPPTSGRGNEQFF
TGTGCCAGCAGTCCGCCTACTAGCGGGAGGGGGAATGAGCAGTTCTTC
>TRBD2|many|TRBJ2-5|TRBV5-1
CASSSLAGGPRETQYF
TGCGCCAGCAGCTCCCTAGCGGGAGGGCCCCGAGAGACCCAGTACTTC
>TRBD1|few|TRBJ1-2|TRBV12-3/TRBV12-4
CASSLGQGARGYTF
TGTGCCAGCAGTTTAGGACAGGGGGCGCGTGGCTACACCTTC
>-|few|TRBJ1-2|TRBV20-1
CSARDWASGEGGYTF
TGCAGTGCTAGAGATTGGGCATCGGGTGAGGGAGGCTACACCTTC
>-|-|TRBJ2-4|TRBV5-1
CASSSAGPLLAKNIQYF
TGCGCCAGCAGCTCCGCAGGGCCCCTTCTAGCCAAAAACATTCAGTACTTC
>-|few|TRBJ1-1|TRBV29-1
CSVGVGGANTEAFF
TGCAGCGTAGGGGTGGGGGGCGCGAACACTGAAGCTTTCTTT
>TRBD1|many|TRBJ2-1|TRBV12-3/TRBV12-4
CASSWDRAYNEQFF
TGTGCCAGCAGTTGGGACAGAGCCTACAATGAGCAGTTCTTC
>TRBD1|few|TRBJ2-7|TRBV7-2
CASSLAGQGPLEQYF
TGTGCCAGCAGCTTAGCTGGACAGGGGCCTTTAGAGCAGTACTTC
>-|-|TRBJ1-4|TRBV5-6
CASSPGVIYNEKLFF
TGTGCCAGCAGCCCCGGGGTCATCTACAATGAAAAACTGTTTTTT
>-|-|TRBJ2-1|TRBV7-9
CASSLGVVSPSYNEQFF
TGTGCCAGCAGCTTAGGGGTGGTATCCCCTTCCTACAATGAGCAGTTCTTC
>TRBD2|many|TRBJ2-3|TRBV20-1
CSAPTSGKGTDTQYF
TGCAGTGCCCCCACTAGCGGGAAGGGCACAGATACGCAGTATTTT
>TRBD1|many|TRBJ1-1|TRBV24-1
CATSGTGGWDTEAFF
TGTGCCACCAGCGGGACAGGGGGCTGGGACACTGAAGCTTTCTTT
>-|-|TRBJ2-1|TRBV18
CASSPLSGSGYNEQFF
TGTGCCAGCTCACCTCTCAGTGGGTCTGGGTACAATGAGCAGTTCTTC
>-|-|TRBJ1-1|TRBV2
CASSEWEGGTEAFF
TGTGCCAGCAGTGAATGGGAGGGGGGCACTGAAGCTTTCTTT
>-|many|TRBJ1-3|TRBV5-5
CASSSREAPGNTIYF
TGTGCCAGCAGCTCCAGGGAAGCCCCTGGAAACACCATATATTTT
>-|few|TRBJ2-7|TRBV13
CASSLPRSDSYEQYF
TGTGCCAGCAGCCTCCCCCGATCGGACTCCTACGAGCAGTACTTC
>-|many|TRBJ1-5|TRBV12-3/TRBV12-4
CASNFGGYNQPQHF
TGTGCCAGCAACTTCGGGGGGTACAATCAGCCCCAGCATTTT
>-|-|TRBJ2-6|TRBV20-1
CSANVGGSSGANVPTF
TGCAGTGCTAATGTGGGAGGAAGCTCTGGGGCCAACGTCCCGACTTTC
>TRBD2|few|TRBJ2-1|TRBV6-1
CASSEFSSGIYNEQFF
TGTGCCAGCAGTGAATTTTCTAGCGGGATCTACAATGAGCAGTTCTTC
>-|few|TRBJ1-5|TRBV5-1
CASSQDGVGNQPQHF
TGCGCCAGCAGCCAGGACGGGGTGGGCAATCAGCCCCAGCATTTT
>-|-|TRBJ2-1|TRBV15
CATSRVFYNEQFF
TGTGCCACCAGCAGAGTTTTTTACAATGAGCAGTTCTTC
>TRBD1|few|TRBJ1-2|TRBV12-3/TRBV12-4
CASSFQGARIGYTF
TGTGCCAGCAGTTTTCAGGGGGCGCGGATCGGCTACACCTTC
>TRBD1|-|TRBJ1-4|TRBV4-2
CASSQDGQENEKLFF
TGTGCCAGCAGCCAAGATGGACAGGAAAATGAAAAACTGTTTTTT
>TRBD1|-|TRBJ2-5|TRBV19
CASSTTGPGETQYF
TGTGCCAGTAGTACGACAGGGCCGGGGGAGACCCAGTACTTC
>TRBD2|few|TRBJ2-1|TRBV9
CASSVVGGRPSYNEQFF
TGTGCCAGCAGCGTAGTGGGCGGGAGGCCCTCCTACAATGAGCAGTTCTTC